This TCR beta chain comes out of a study of T-cell memory formation after mild COVID-19. This clonotype was picked up a small number of times. Germline values: CDR1 SGHRS, CDR2 YFSETQ. This CDR3 has 14 residues. J lost 9 bases, V lost 4 bases, and 8 bases had no gene match. Constant-segment primers were used for 5'RACE, and the resulting TCR alpha and TCR beta cDNA libraries carried sample barcodes and UMIs. TCRdb recomputed calls from the 5' RACE reads with MiXCR, one row per CDR3 protein. This table has fewer than 300,000 distinct CDR3 sequences, 16% appearing once. The chain joins TRBV5-1 to TRBJ1-2, with 11 bases matching TRBD1. This sequence originates from a man between 18 and 35 years old who had mild COVID-19 (a few samples of this study predate the infection). Cell type and time point are not known. Sequencing used PBMCs or a T cell subset sorted from them (not recorded which). CDR3 protein: CASSTGQGANSYTF. CDR3 coding DNA: TGCGCCAGCAGCACTGGACAGGGGGCGAATAGCTACACCTTC.